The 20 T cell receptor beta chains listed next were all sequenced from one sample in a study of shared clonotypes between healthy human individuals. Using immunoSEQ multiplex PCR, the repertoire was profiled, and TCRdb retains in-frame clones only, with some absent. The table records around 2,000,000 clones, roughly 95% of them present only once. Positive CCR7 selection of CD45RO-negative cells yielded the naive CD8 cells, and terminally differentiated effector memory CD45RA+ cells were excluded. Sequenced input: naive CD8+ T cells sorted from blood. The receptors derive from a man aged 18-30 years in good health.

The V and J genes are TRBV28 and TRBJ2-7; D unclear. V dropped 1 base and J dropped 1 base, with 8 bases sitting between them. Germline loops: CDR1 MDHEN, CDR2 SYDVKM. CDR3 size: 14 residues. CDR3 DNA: TGTGCCAGCAGTTTATCCCCTGAATCCTACGAGCAGTACTTC. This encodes CASSLSPESYEQYF.

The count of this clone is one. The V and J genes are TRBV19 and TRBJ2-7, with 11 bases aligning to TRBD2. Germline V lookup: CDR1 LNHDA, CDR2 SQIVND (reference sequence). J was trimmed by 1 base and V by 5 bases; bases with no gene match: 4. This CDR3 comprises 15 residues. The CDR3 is CASSLTSGTSYEQYF. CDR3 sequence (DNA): TGTGCCAGTAGTTTGACTAGCGGGACATCCTACGAGCAGTACTTC.

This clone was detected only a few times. The CDR3 DNA sequence: TGTGCCAGCAGCTTAGGACAGACTAGCGGCTACACCTTC. Encoded protein: CASSLGQTSGYTF. The J gene is TRBJ1-2, the V gene TRBV7-9; tentatively, D is TRBD1 (5 bases). The V end was cut by 1 base, the J end by 8 bases, with 11 bases between. The germline CDR1 and CDR2 sequences are SEHNR and FQNEAQ (reference sequence). This CDR3 contains 13 residues. Using reference TRBV7-9 and TRBJ1-2 for the parts outside the CDR3, the full variable domain is DTGVSQNPRHKITKRGQNVTFRCDPISEHNRLYWYRQTLGQGPEFLTYFQNEAQLEKSRLLSDRFSAERPKGSFSTLEIQRTEQGDSAMYLCASSLGQTSGYTFGSGTRLTVV.

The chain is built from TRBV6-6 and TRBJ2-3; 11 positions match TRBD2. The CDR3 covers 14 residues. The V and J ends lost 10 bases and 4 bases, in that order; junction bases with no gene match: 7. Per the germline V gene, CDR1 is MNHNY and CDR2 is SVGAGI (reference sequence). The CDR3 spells CATRLAGLSDTQYF. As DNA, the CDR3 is TGTGCCACCCGACTAGCGGGGCTCTCAGATACGCAGTATTTT.

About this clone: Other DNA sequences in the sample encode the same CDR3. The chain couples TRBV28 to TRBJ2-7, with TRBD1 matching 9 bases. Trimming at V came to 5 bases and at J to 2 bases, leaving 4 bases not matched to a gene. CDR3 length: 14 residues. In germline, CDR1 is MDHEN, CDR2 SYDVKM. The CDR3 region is CASSPGTGPYEQYF. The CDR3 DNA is TGTGCCAGCAGTCCCGGGACAGGGCCCTACGAGCAGTACTTC.

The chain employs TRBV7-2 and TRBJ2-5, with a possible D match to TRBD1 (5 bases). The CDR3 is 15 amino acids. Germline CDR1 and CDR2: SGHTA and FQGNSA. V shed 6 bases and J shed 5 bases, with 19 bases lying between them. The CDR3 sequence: CASSLGVAPVETQYF. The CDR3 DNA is TGTGCCAGCAGTCTAGGGGTCGCGCCGGTTGAGACCCAGTACTTC.

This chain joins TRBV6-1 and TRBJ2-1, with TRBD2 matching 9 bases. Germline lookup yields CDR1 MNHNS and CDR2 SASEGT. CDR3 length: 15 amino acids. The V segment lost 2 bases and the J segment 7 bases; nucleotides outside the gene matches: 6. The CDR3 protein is CASSERREGQNEQFF. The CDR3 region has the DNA TGTGCCAGCAGTGAACGGCGGGAGGGCCAAAATGAGCAGTTCTTC.

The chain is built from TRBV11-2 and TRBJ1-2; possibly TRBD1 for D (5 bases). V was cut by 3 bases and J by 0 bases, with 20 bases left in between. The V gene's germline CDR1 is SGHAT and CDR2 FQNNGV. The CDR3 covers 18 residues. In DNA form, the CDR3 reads TGTGCCAGCAGCTTGTCACAAATCCGGGACGCTTCTAACTATGGCTACACCTTC. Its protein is CASSLSQIRDASNYGYTF. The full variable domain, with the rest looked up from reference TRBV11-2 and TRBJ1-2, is EAGVAQSPRYKIIEKRQSVAFWCNPISGHATLYWYQQILGQGPKLLIQFQNNGVVDDSQLPKDRFSAERLKGVDSTLKIQPAKLEDSAVYLCASSLSQIRDASNYGYTFGSGTRLTVV.

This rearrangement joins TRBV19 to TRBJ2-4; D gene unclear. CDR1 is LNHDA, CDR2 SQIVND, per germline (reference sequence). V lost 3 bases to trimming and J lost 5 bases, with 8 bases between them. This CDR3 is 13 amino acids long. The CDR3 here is CASSMGGENIQYF. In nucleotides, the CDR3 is TGTGCCAGTAGTATGGGTGGAGAAAACATTCAGTACTTC. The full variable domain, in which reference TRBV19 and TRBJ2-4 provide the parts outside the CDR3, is DGGITQSPKYLFRKEGQNVTLSCEQNLNHDAMYWYRQDPGQGLRLIYYSQIVNDFQKGDIAEGYSVSREKKESFPLTVTSAQKNPTAFYLCASSMGGENIQYFGAGTRLSVL.

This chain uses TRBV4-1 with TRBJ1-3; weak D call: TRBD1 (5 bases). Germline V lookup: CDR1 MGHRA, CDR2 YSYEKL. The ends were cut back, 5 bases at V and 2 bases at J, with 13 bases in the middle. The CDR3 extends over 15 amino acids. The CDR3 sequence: CASSEGTAPGNTIYF. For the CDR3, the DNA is TGCGCCAGCAGCGAAGGGACGGCCCCTGGAAACACCATATATTTT.

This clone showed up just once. CDR3: CASSFSVDGTDTQYF. The CDR3 nucleotides read TGTGCCAGCAGCTTTTCTGTTGATGGCACAGATACGCAGTATTTT. The V and J genes are TRBV7-6 and TRBJ2-3; the D is unclear. The CDR3 contains 15 residues. Per the germline V gene, CDR1 is SGHVS and CDR2 is FNYEAQ. The V gene lost 3 bases and the J gene lost 1 base, with 11 bases spanning the gap. Based on the CDR3 plus reference TRBV7-6 and TRBJ2-3, the full variable domain is GAGVSQSPRYKVTKRGQDVALRCDPISGHVSLYWYRQALGQGPEFLTYFNYEAQQDKSGLPNDRFSAERPEGSISTLTIQRTEQRDSAMYRCASSFSVDGTDTQYFGPGTRLTVL.

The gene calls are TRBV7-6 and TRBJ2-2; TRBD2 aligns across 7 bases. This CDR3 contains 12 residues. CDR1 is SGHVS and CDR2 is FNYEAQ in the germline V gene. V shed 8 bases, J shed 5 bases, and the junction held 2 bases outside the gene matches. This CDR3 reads CASGGGTGELFF. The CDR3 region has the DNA TGTGCCAGCGGGGGAGGGACCGGGGAGCTGTTTTTT. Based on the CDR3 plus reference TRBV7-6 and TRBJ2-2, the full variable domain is GAGVSQSPRYKVTKRGQDVALRCDPISGHVSLYWYRQALGQGPEFLTYFNYEAQQDKSGLPNDRFSAERPEGSISTLTIQRTEQRDSAMYRCASGGGTGELFFGEGSRLTVL.

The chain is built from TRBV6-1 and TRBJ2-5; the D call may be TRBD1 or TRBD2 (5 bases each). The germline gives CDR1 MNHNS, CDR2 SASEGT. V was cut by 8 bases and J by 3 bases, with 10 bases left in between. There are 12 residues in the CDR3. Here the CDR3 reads CASLGPEETQYF. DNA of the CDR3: TGTGCCAGCTTGGGACCAGAAGAGACCCAGTACTTC.

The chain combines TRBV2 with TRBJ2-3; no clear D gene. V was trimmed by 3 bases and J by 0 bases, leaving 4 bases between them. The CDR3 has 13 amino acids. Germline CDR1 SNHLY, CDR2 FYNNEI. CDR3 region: CASSEVSTDTQYF. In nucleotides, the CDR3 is TGTGCCAGCAGTGAGGTGAGCACAGATACGCAGTATTTT.

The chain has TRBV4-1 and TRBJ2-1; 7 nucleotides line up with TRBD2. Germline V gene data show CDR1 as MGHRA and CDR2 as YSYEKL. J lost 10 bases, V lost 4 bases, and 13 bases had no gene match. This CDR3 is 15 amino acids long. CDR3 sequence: CASSPSTVLAGEQFF. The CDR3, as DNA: TGCGCCAGCAGCCCCTCCACTGTCTTAGCGGGCGAGCAGTTCTTC.

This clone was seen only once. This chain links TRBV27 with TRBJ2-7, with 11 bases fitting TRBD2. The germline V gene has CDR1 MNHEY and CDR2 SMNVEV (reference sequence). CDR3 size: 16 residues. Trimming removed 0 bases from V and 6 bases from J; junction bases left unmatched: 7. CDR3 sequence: CASSLSAVAGGFEQYF. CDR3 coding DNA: TGTGCCAGCAGTTTATCGGCGGTAGCGGGAGGGTTCGAGCAGTACTTC.

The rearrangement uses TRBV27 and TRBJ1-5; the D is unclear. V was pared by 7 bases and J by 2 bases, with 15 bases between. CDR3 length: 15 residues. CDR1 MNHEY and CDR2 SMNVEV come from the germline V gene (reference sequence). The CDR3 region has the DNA TGTGCCAGCATGAGGTCCCTCTGGGGCAATCAGCCCCAGCATTTT. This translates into CASMRSLWGNQPQHF.

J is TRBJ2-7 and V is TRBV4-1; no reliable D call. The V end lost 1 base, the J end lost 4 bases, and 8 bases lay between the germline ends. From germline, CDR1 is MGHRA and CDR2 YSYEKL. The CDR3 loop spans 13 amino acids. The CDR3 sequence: CASSQAYPYEQYF. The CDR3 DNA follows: TGCGCCAGCAGCCAAGCCTACCCGTACGAGCAGTACTTC.

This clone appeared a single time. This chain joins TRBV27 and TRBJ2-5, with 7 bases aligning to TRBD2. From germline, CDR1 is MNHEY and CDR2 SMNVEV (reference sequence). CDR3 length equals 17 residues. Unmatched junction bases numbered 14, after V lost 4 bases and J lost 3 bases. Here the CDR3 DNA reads TGTGCCAGCAGTTCTCTAAAAAGCGGGATATTGAAAGAGACCCAGTACTTC. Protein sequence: CASSSLKSGILKETQYF.

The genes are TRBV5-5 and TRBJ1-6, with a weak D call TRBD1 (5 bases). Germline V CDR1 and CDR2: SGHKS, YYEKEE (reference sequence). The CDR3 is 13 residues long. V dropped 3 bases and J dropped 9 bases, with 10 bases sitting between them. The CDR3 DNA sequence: TGTGCCAGCAGCTGGGGGGGTGGTTCACCCCTCCACTTT. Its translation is CASSWGGGSPLHF. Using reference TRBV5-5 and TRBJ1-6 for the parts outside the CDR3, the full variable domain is DAGVTQSPTHLIKTRGQQVTLRCSPISGHKSVSWYQQVLGQGPQFIFQYYEKEERGRGNFPDRFSARQFPNYSSELNVNALLLGDSALYLCASSWGGGSPLHFGNGTRLTVT.